This T cell receptor beta chain originates from a study of T cells expressing NK-cell markers. Study overall: Seven of the eight sequenced donors were classified as HCMV-seropositive, and one was classified as seronegative.

Concerning this clonotype: Its antigen is undetermined.

The authors made TCR beta cDNA libraries by 5'RACE template switching. This switching added a universal primer site and UMIs. TCRdb re-called the 5' RACE reads and shows each CDR3 protein once, DNA omitted. The sample data list under 600,000 distinct CDR3 sequences. In germline, CDR1 is SGHRS, CDR2 YFSETQ. The CDR3 runs to 14 residues. Whole-study results and caveats: Top CD8+ clonotypes included the dominant CD3+CD56+NKG2C+ clonotypes in six donors.

The sequence came from a woman between 50 and 59 years old in good health. Sequencing was performed on blood T cells: a sorted CD56 or NKG2C T cell subset, CD4+ or CD8+ T cells, or bulk PBMC T cells (not recorded which). This chain connects TRBV5-1 to TRBJ1-1; the D call from TCRdb, TRBD1, cannot be confirmed without DNA. The CDR3 loop is CASSLGDRGSEAFF.